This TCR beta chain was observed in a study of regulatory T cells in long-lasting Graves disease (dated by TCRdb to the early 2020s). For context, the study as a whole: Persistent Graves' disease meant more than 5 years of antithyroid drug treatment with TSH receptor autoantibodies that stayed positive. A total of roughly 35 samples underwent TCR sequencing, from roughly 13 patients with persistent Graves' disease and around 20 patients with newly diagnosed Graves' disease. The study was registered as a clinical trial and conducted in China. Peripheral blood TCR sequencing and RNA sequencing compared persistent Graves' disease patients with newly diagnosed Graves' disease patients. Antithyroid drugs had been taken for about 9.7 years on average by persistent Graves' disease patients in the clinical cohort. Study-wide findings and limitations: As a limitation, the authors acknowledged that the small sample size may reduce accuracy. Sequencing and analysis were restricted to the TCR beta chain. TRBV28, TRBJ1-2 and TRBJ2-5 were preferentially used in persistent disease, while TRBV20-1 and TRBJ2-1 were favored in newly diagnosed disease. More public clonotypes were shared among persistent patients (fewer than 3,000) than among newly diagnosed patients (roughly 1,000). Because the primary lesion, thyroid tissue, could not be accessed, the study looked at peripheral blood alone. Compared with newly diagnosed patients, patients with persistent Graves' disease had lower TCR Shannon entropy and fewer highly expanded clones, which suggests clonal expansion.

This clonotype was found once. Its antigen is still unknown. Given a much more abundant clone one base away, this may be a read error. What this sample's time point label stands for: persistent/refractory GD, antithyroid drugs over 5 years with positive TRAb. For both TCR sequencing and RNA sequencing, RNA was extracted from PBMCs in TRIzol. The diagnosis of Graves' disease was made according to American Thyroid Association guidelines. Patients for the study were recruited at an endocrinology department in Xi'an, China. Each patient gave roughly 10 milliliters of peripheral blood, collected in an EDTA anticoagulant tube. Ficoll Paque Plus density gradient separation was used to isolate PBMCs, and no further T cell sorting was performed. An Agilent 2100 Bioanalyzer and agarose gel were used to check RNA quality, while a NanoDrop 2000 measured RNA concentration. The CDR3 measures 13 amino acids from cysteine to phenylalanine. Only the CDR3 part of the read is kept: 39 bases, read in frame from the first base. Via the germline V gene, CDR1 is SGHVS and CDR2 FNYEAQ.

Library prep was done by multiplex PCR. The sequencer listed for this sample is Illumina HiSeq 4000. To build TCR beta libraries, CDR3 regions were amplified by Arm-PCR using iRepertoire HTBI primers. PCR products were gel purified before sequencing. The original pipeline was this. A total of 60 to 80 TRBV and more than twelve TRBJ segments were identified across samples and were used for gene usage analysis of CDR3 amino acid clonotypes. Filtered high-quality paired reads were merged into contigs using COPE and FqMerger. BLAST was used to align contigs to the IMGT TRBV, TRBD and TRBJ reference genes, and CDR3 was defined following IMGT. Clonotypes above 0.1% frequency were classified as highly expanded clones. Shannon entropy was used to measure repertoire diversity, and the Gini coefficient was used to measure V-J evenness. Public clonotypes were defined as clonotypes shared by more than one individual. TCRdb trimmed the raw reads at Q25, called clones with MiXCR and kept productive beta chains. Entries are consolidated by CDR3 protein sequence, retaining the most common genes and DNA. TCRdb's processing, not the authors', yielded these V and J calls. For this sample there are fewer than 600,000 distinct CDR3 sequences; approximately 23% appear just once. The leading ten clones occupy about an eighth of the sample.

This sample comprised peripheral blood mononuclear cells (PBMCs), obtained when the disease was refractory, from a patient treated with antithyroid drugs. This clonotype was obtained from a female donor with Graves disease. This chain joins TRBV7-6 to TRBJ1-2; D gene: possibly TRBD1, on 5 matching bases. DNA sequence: TGTGCCGGCAGCTCTCAGGGATCGAGCGGCTACACCTTC. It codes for CAGSSQGSSGYTF.